The 27 T cell receptor beta chains presented below share a single source sample, sequenced in a study of cytomegalovirus exposure and HLA in healthy donors. Amplification used 60 Vbeta primers and 13 Jbeta primers. Generated by immunoSEQ multiplex PCR, the TCRdb table keeps only in-frame clones and is missing some. The table records about 120,000 clones, about 75% of them present only once. The sequenced sample was PBMCs. These receptors all come from a man in his 60s in good health and CMV-seropositive.

V gene TRBV5-1 combines with J gene TRBJ1-1; D not resolved. Trimming left V 4 bases short and J 1 base short, with 11 bases between. The germline V gene encodes CDR1 SGHRS and CDR2 YFSETQ. This CDR3 contains 14 residues. CDR3 region: CASSSDLPNTEAFF. CDR3 DNA sequence: TGCGCCAGCAGCAGCGACCTCCCGAACACTGAAGCTTTCTTT. The full variable domain, with the rest looked up from reference TRBV5-1 and TRBJ1-1, is KAGVTQTPRYLIKTRGQQVTLSCSPISGHRSVSWYQQTPGQGLQFLFEYFSETQRNKGNFPGRFSGRQFSNSRSEMNVSTLELGDSALYLCASSSDLPNTEAFFGQGTRLTVV.

The chain links TRBV15 to TRBJ2-1, with 12 bases aligning to TRBD2. The germline gives CDR1 LNHNV, CDR2 YYDKDF (reference sequence). The CDR3 loop spans 16 amino acids. Trimming cost V 1 base and J 4 bases; bases outside gene matches: 2. CDR3 sequence: CATSRGTSGMYNEQFF. The CDR3 DNA sequence: TGTGCCACCAGCAGAGGGACTAGCGGGATGTACAATGAGCAGTTCTTC.

V and J are TRBV2 and TRBJ1-1, with TRBD1 as a possible D gene (6 bases). The CDR3 runs 14 residues. The germline CDR1 and CDR2 sequences are SNHLY and FYNNEI. V lost 6 bases and J 3 bases, leaving 14 bases between the germline ends. CDR3 bases: TGTGCCAGCAGACCAGGGGTCTCGTACACTGAAGCTTTCTTT. This sequence encodes CASRPGVSYTEAFF.

The CDR3 DNA follows: TGTGCCAGCAGTGAGGCAGGTTTGCAGTTCTTC. Amino acids: CASSEAGLQFF. The rearrangement uses TRBV2 and TRBJ2-1; no clear D gene. V shed 3 bases and J shed 12 bases, with 9 bases lying between them. Per germline, CDR1 SNHLY and CDR2 FYNNEI. The CDR3 totals 11 residues.

This chain joins TRBV5-1 and TRBJ2-1; 11 bases line up with TRBD2. This CDR3 is 17 amino acids long. The junction had 10 bases not matched to a gene; V was cut back by 4 bases and J by 4 bases. Germline-derived CDR1 and CDR2 are SGHRS and YFSETQ. CDR3 sequence: CASSLPGTSGQYNEQFF. The CDR3 bases are TGCGCCAGCAGCCTACCCGGGACTAGCGGTCAATACAATGAGCAGTTCTTC.

The J gene is TRBJ1-5, the V gene TRBV9; no definite D call. CDR1 is SGDLS, CDR2 YYNGEE, per germline. The CDR3 totals 14 residues. Trimming removed 0 bases at V and 0 bases at J, with 4 bases between. CDR3 in amino acids: CASSVGYSNQPQHF. The CDR3 bases are TGTGCCAGCAGCGTAGGCTATAGCAATCAGCCCCAGCATTTT.

This chain connects TRBV2 to TRBJ1-1, with D maybe TRBD1 (6 bases). Looked up from germline, CDR1 is SNHLY and CDR2 is FYNNEI. V lost 3 bases, J lost 1 base, and 9 bases lay in between. The CDR3 consists of 14 residues. As DNA, the CDR3 is TGTGCCAGCAGTGATAGGGGGGGGAACACTGAAGCTTTCTTT. The encoded protein is CASSDRGGNTEAFF.

The rearrangement uses TRBV27 and TRBJ2-1; D remains ambiguous. The V end was cut by 5 bases, the J end by 4 bases, with 12 bases between. Germline assignment: CDR1 MNHEY and CDR2 SMNVEV (reference sequence). The CDR3 runs 14 residues. The CDR3 DNA reads as TGTGCCAGCAGTCCCCTTTCCGGGTACAATGAGCAGTTCTTC. Translated, it gives CASSPLSGYNEQFF.

The V call is TRBV11-2, the J call TRBJ1-2, with D uncertain. This CDR3 contains 13 residues. Germline-derived CDR1 and CDR2 are SGHAT and FQNNGV. Trimming removed 1 base at V and 4 bases at J, with 7 bases between. Here the CDR3 reads CASSLGRIYGYTF. The CDR3 DNA reads TGTGCCAGCAGCTTAGGCAGAATCTATGGCTACACCTTC.

V and J are TRBV28 and TRBJ1-5; unclear D gene. The CDR3 extends over 12 amino acids. Germline-derived CDR1 and CDR2 are MDHEN and SYDVKM. Trimming shortened V by 7 bases and J by 4 bases, and 8 bases separated the two germline ends. Here the CDR3 reads CASTVPNQPQHF. The CDR3 region has the DNA TGTGCCAGCACCGTTCCGAATCAGCCCCAGCATTTT.

V and J are TRBV28 and TRBJ2-2, with D perhaps TRBD2 (6 bases). V lost 5 bases, J lost 0 bases, and 22 bases lay in between. Germline values: CDR1 MDHEN, CDR2 SYDVKM. The CDR3 contains 19 residues. CDR3 amino acids: CASSPNPSVINPNTGELFF. The CDR3 DNA is TGTGCCAGCAGTCCGAATCCTAGCGTGATAAATCCGAACACCGGGGAGCTGTTTTTT.

The chain has TRBV5-1 and TRBJ1-4, with a weak D call TRBD1 (5 bases). The germline V gene has CDR1 SGHRS and CDR2 YFSETQ. The ends were cut back, 3 bases at V and 6 bases at J, with 12 bases in the middle. The CDR3 length is 14 residues. CDR3 in amino acids: CASSSSGRDEKLFF. CDR3 sequence (DNA): TGCGCCAGCAGCTCGTCAGGGAGGGATGAAAAACTGTTTTTT.

The chain joins TRBV7-9 to TRBJ1-2, with a weak D call TRBD1 (6 bases). CDR1 is SEHNR, CDR2 FQNEAQ, per germline (reference sequence). Trimming took off 3 bases at V and 8 bases at J, with 13 bases between the two ends. The CDR3 runs 13 residues. The CDR3 spells CASSFVQGWGYTF. The CDR3 bases are TGTGCCAGCAGCTTCGTACAGGGTTGGGGCTACACCTTC.

The chain has TRBV11-3 and TRBJ2-2, with 10 bases that match TRBD2. This CDR3 comprises 17 residues. Germline CDR1 SGHNT, CDR2 YENEEA. V dropped 5 bases and J dropped 4; count of bases not matched to a gene: 10. CDR3 sequence: CASSAGASGSGTGELFF. The CDR3 bases are TGTGCCAGCAGCGCCGGAGCTAGCGGGAGTGGCACCGGGGAGCTGTTTTTT.

This clone has a handful of counts. J is TRBJ1-2 and V is TRBV19, with 11 bases matching TRBD1. In germline, CDR1 is LNHDA, CDR2 SQIVND (reference sequence). V dropped 3 bases and J dropped 4; count of bases not matched to a gene: 1. The CDR3 is made up of 14 amino acids. CDR3 in DNA: TGTGCCAGTAGTATCGGACAGGGGGCCTATGGCTACACCTTC. Translating it yields CASSIGQGAYGYTF.

CDR3 in DNA: TGTGCCAGCAGACTAACAATGGGGGCGAAGGGGAACACTGAAGCTTTCTTT. Its protein is CASRLTMGAKGNTEAFF. The chain links TRBV7-2 to TRBJ1-1; D possibly corresponds to TRBD1 (6 bases). In germline, CDR1 is SGHTA, CDR2 FQGNSA. CDR3 size: 17 residues. V was shortened by 6 bases and J by 1 base, with 21 bases between the two germline ends. Full variable domain (remainder filled in from reference TRBV7-2 and TRBJ1-1): GAGVSQSPSNKVTEKGKDVELRCDPISGHTALYWYRQSLGQGLEFLIYFQGNSAPDKSGLPSDRFSAERTGGSVSTLTIQRTQQEDSAVYLCASRLTMGAKGNTEAFFGQGTRLTVV.

This clone appeared a few times. The chain links TRBV10-2 to TRBJ1-2, with a weak D call TRBD1 (6 bases). V was shortened by 0 bases and J by 2 bases, with 7 bases between the two germline ends. This CDR3 is 14 amino acids long. The germline CDR1 and CDR2 sequences are WSHSY and SAAADI. CDR3 coding DNA: TGCGCCAGCAGTGAGTCAGGGGGAAACTATGGCTACACCTTC. It is translated as CASSESGGNYGYTF.

The chain carries TRBV2 and TRBJ2-2; D perhaps matches TRBD1 (5 bases). Germline V gene lookup returns CDR1 SNHLY and CDR2 FYNNEI. The CDR3 consists of 16 residues. Trimming left V 5 bases short and J 0 bases short, with 13 bases between. The CDR3, as DNA: TGTGCCAGCAGTTCCCCCGCAGGGTCGAACACCGGGGAGCTGTTTTTT. Translated: CASSSPAGSNTGELFF.

The count of this clone is one. The CDR3 here is CASSADRAGANVLTF. The CDR3 nucleotides read TGCGCCAGCAGCGCGGACAGGGCTGGGGCCAACGTCCTGACTTTC. The genes are TRBV5-1 and TRBJ2-6, with 8 positions matching TRBD1. From germline, CDR1 is SGHRS and CDR2 YFSETQ. This CDR3 is built from 15 residues. J lost 2 bases, V lost 4 bases, and 2 bases had no gene match.

The V and J genes are TRBV30 and TRBJ1-1; D perhaps matches TRBD1 (5 bases). Trimming cost V 3 bases and J 6 bases, with 14 bases left between them. The CDR3 is 13 residues long. Germline V CDR1 and CDR2: GTSNPN, SVGIG (reference sequence). The CDR3 spells CAWRGRGPPEAFF. In DNA, the CDR3 is TGTGCCTGGAGGGGGAGGGGCCCCCCTGAAGCTTTCTTT.

The V gene is TRBV5-4, the J gene TRBJ2-1; 7 bases are a match to TRBD2. In germline, CDR1 is SGHNT, CDR2 YYREEE (reference sequence). V gave up 2 bases and J gave up 10 bases; unmatched junction bases: 3. The CDR3 totals 12 residues. CDR3 DNA sequence: TGTGCCAGCAGCTTTACGGGACTAGAGCAGTTCTTC. It codes for CASSFTGLEQFF.

The chain uses TRBV18 and TRBJ1-1; perhaps TRBD1 as D (5 bases). Germline V gene sequence: CDR1 KGHSH, CDR2 LQKENI. The CDR3 extends over 13 amino acids. V shed 3 bases and J shed 1 base, with 6 bases lying between them. DNA for the CDR3: TGTGCCAGCTCACCGACAGCGAACACTGAAGCTTTCTTT. Protein: CASSPTANTEAFF.

This clone was picked up a small number of times. The chain links TRBV19 to TRBJ2-7; possibly TRBD1 for D (6 bases). CDR3 length equals 16 residues. Trimming took off 4 bases at V and 3 bases at J, with 19 bases between the two ends. Per germline, CDR1 LNHDA and CDR2 SQIVND (reference sequence). The CDR3 sequence is CASSTRTATGSYEQYF. The DNA of the CDR3 is TGTGCCAGTAGTACCAGGACAGCAACAGGGAGCTACGAGCAGTACTTC.

This clone was seen a handful of times. The chain couples TRBV15 to TRBJ1-4; 7 positions agree with TRBD1. From germline, CDR1 is LNHNV and CDR2 YYDKDF (reference sequence). The V segment lost 0 bases and the J segment 9 bases; nucleotides outside the gene matches: 7. This CDR3 comprises 15 residues. CDR3 loop: CATSRDAGTAKKLFF. For the CDR3, the DNA is TGTGCCACCAGCAGAGACGCCGGGACAGCGAAAAAACTGTTTTTT.

This chain uses TRBV18 with TRBJ1-1; the match to TRBD1 covers 9 bases. Trimming at V came to 4 bases and at J to 5 bases, leaving 8 bases not matched to a gene. This CDR3 is built from 15 residues. Germline V gives CDR1 KGHSH, CDR2 LQKENI. The CDR3 region has the DNA TGTGCCAGCTCACAAGAACAGGGGGCGGGTACTGAAGCTTTCTTT. Its protein product is CASSQEQGAGTEAFF.

The CDR3 spells CASSLRQTTEAFF. DNA for the CDR3: TGTGCCAGCAGCTTGCGGCAGACCACTGAAGCTTTCTTT. The chain joins TRBV7-9 to TRBJ1-1; D not certain. CDR1 SEHNR and CDR2 FQNEAQ come from the germline V gene (reference sequence). V lost 3 bases and J 4 bases, leaving 9 bases between the germline ends. The CDR3 spans 13 residues.

The chain is built from TRBV6-1 and TRBJ2-1; TRBD1 aligns across 8 bases. The CDR3 loop spans 15 amino acids. Germline CDR1 reads MNHNS; CDR2 reads SASEGT. Germline trimming cut 3 bases from V and 7 bases from J; bases unmatched to any gene: 8. The chain's CDR3 is CASSDYRQGKNEQFF. CDR3 DNA sequence: TGTGCCAGCAGTGATTACAGACAGGGGAAAAATGAGCAGTTCTTC.